What follows describes a single T cell receptor beta chain. Its antigen is still unknown. The source of the sample is a study of T cell clonotyping in hematopoietic cell transplantation. General study results and limits: Few recipient clonotypes overlapped donors; over 95% were de novo at given depth.

This CDR3 contains 16 residues. CDR1 is SGHTA, CDR2 FQGNSA, per germline. The V gene end was trimmed by 5 bases and the J gene end by 0 bases; junction bases not matched to a gene: 6. Generated by immunoSEQ multiplex PCR, the TCRdb table keeps only in-frame clones and is missing some. The sample holds 25,000 to 35,000 clones, roughly 95% seen once. This sequence joins TRBV7-2 and TRBJ2-5; 10 bases are shared with TRBD2. The specimen sequenced was peripheral blood mononuclear cells. The origin of this receptor is a man aged 45-65 years in good health. Some clones in this sample may be carry-over from other donors' samples. The CDR3 here is CASSPTSGAYQETQYF. DNA for the CDR3: TGTGCCAGCAGCCCTACTAGCGGGGCGTACCAAGAGACCCAGTACTTC.